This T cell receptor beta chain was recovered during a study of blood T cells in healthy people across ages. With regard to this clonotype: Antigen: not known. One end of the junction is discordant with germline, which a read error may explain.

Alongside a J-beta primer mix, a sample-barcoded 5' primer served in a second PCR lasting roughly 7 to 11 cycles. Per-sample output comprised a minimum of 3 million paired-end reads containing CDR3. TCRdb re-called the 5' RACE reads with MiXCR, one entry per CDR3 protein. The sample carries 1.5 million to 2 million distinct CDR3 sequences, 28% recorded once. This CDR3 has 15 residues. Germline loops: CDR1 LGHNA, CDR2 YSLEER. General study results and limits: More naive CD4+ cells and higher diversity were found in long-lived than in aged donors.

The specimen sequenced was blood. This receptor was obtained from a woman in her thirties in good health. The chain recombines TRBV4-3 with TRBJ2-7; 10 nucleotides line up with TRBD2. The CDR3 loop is CASSQELAGNYEQDF. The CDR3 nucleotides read TGCGCCAGCAGCCAAGAACTAGCGGGAAACTACGAGCAGGACTTC.